This TCR beta chain is from a study of tumor-infiltrating lymphocytes in primary liver carcinoma. V was clipped by 1 base and J by 13 bases; unmatched bases: 14. The CDR3 totals 15 residues. The germline gives CDR1 GTSNPN, CDR2 SVGIG (reference sequence). The approximately 20-31 mg bulk tissue piece was not sorted before simultaneous RNA and DNA extraction. Total RNA (roughly 530 ng) served as template for TCR beta cDNA synthesis primed by a constant-region primer. Researchers made the TCR beta libraries by running three nested multiplex PCR rounds with slightly modified ARM-PCR. The first two PCR rounds, roughly 9 cycles each, used TRBV1-TRBV30 forward primers and a C-beta reverse primer. TCRdb re-analysed the multiplex PCR reads in MiXCR, keeping a single row per CDR3 protein. The sample shows 150,000 to 200,000 distinct CDR3 sequences, around four fifths of them seen only once. Study-level results: Tumor samples exhibited a significantly greater top-250-clone fraction than blood samples (p = 0.039). About 7-25% of top clones, no more, were shared by all five regions.

Remarks on this clonotype: Its matching antigen is unknown.

The chain carries TRBV30 and TRBJ2-1; 9 nucleotides agree with TRBD2. This TCR derives from a man aged 35-49 years with primary liver carcinoma and hepatitis B virus infection. The sample was tumor tissue from primary liver carcinoma. The DNA for the CDR3 is TGTGCCTGGAGTGAAGGGTCTAGCGGGGTAAGTGAACAGTTCTTC. Translated: CAWSEGSSGVSEQFF. The entire variable domain, with the rest obtained from reference TRBV30 and TRBJ2-1, is as follows: SQTIHQWPATLVQPVGSPLSLECTVEGTSNPNLYWYRQAAGRGLQLLFYSVGIGQISSEVPQNLSASRPQDRQFILSSKKLLLSDSGFYLCAWSEGSSGVSEQFFGPGTRLTVL.